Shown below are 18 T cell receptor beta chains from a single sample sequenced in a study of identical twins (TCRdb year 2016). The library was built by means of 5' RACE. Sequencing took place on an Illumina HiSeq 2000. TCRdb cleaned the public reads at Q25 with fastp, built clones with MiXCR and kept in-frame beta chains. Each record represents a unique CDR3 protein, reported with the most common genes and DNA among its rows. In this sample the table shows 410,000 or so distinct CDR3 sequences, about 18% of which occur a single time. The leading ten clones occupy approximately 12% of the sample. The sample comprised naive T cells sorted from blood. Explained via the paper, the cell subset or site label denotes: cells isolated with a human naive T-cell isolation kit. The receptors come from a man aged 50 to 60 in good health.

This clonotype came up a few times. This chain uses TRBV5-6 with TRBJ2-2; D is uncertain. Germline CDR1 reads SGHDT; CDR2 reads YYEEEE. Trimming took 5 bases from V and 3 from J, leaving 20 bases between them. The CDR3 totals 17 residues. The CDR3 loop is CASSPFHTSFYTGELFF. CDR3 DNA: TGTGCCAGCAGTCCATTCCACACCTCCTTCTACACCGGGGAGCTGTTTTTT.

The CDR3 DNA reads TGCAGCGTTACGACAGGGGCTCTGAACACTGAAGCTTTCTTT. It codes for CSVTTGALNTEAFF. This sequence joins TRBV29-1 and TRBJ1-1; 8 bases are a match to TRBD1. This CDR3 has 14 residues. Losses at the gene ends were 5 bases for V and 0 bases for J; bases not matched to a gene: 5. Germline assignment: CDR1 SQVTM and CDR2 ANQGSEA.

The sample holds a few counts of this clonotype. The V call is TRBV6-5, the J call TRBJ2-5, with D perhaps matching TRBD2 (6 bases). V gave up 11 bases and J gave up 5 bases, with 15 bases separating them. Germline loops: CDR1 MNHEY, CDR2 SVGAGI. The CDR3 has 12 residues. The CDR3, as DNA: TGTGCCGGCTTGCGGGGTCAGGAGACCCAGTACTTC. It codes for CAGLRGQETQYF.

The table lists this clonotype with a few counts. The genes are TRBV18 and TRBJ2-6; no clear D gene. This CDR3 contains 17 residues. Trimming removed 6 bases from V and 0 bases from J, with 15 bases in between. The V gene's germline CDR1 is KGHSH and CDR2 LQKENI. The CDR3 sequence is CASSNYFEPSGANVLTF. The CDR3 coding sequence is TGTGCCAGCTCGAACTATTTTGAGCCCTCTGGGGCCAACGTCCTGACTTTC.

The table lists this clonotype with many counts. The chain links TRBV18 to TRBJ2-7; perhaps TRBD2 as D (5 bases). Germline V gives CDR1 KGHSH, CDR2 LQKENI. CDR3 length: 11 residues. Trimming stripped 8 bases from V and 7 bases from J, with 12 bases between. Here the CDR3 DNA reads TGTGCCAGCGACGAACGAGGGGAGCAGTACTTC. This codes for CASDERGEQYF.

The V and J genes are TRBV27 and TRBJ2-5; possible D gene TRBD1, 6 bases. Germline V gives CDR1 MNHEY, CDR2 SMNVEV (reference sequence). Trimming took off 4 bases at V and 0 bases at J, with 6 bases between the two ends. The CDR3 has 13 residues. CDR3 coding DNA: TGTGCCAGCAGTTACAGGGACCAAGAGACCCAGTACTTC. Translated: CASSYRDQETQYF.

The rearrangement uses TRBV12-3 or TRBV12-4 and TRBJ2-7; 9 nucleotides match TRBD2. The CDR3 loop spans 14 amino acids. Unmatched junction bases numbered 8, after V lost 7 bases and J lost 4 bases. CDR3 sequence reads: CASNDAGGRYEQYF. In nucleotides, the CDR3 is TGTGCCAGCAACGACGCGGGGGGGCGGTACGAGCAGTACTTC.

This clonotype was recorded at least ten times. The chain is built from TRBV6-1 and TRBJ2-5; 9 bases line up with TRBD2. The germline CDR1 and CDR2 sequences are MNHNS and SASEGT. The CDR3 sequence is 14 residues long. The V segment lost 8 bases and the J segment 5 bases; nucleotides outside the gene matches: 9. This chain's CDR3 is CASLGAGGTETQYF. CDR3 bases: TGTGCCAGCCTTGGGGCGGGGGGGACGGAGACCCAGTACTTC.

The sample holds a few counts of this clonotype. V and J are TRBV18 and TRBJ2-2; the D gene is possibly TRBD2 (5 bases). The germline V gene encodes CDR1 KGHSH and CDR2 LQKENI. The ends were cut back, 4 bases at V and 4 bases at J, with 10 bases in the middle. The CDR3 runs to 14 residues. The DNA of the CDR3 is TGTGCCAGCTCACACGCGGAGGTCACCGGGGAGCTGTTTTTT. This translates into CASSHAEVTGELFF.

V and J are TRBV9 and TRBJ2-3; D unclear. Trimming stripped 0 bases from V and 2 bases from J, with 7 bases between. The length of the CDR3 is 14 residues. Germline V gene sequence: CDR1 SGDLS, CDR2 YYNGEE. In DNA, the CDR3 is TGTGCCAGCAGCGTAGAGTCTCACACAGATACGCAGTATTTT. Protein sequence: CASSVESHTDTQYF.

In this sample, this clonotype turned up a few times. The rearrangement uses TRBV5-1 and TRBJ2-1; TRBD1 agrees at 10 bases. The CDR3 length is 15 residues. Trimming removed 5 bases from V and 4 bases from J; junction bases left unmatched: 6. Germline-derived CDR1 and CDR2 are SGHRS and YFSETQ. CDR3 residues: CASRPTGGDYNEQFF. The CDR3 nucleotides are TGCGCCAGCAGACCGACAGGGGGCGATTACAATGAGCAGTTCTTC.

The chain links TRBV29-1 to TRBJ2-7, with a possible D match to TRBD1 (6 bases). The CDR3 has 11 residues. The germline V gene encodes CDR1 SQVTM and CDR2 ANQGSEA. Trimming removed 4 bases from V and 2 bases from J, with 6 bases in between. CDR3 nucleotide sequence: TGCAGCGTTGGGGGGCCCTACGAGCAGTACTTC. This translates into CSVGGPYEQYF.

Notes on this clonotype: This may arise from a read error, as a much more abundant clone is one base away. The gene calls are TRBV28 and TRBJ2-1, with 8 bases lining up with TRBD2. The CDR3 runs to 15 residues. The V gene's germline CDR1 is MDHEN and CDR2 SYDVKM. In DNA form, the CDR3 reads TGTGCCAGCGGACGGGGACTAGATTCCTACAATGAGCAGATCTTC. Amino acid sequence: CASGRGLDSYNEQIF.

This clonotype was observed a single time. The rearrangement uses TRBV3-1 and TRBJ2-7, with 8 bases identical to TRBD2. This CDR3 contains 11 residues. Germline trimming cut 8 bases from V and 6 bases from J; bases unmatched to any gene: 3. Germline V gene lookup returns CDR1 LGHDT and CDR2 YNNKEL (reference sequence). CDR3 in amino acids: CASHSGSEQYF. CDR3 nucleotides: TGTGCCAGCCACAGCGGGAGCGAGCAGTACTTC.

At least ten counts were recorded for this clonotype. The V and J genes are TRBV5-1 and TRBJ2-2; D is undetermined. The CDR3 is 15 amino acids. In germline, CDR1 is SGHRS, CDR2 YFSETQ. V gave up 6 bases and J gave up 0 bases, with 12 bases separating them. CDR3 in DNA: TGCGCCAGCACCCCCCTTGGCTCGAACACCGGGGAGCTGTTTTTT. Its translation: CASTPLGSNTGELFF.

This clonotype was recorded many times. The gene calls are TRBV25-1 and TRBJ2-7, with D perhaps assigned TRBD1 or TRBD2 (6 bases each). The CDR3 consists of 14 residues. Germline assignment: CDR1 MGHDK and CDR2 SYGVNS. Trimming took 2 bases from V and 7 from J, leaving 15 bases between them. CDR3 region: CASSEPGGSGEQYF. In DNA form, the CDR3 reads TGTGCCAGCAGTGAACCCGGGGGCTCCGGGGAGCAGTACTTC.

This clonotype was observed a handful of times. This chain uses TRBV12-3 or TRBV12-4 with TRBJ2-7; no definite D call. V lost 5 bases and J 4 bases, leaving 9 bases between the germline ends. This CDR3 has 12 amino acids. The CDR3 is CASSKDGYEQYF. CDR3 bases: TGTGCCAGCAGTAAGGACGGGTACGAGCAGTACTTC.

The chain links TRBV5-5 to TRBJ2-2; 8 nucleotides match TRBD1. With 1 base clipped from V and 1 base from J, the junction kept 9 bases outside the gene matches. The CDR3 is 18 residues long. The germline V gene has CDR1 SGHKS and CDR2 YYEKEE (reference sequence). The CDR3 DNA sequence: TGTGCCAGCAGCTTGAACCAAGGACAGGGCCTGAACACCGGGGAGCTGTTTTTT. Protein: CASSLNQGQGLNTGELFF. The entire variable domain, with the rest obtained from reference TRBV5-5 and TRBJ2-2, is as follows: DAGVTQSPTHLIKTRGQQVTLRCSPISGHKSVSWYQQVLGQGPQFIFQYYEKEERGRGNFPDRFSARQFPNYSSELNVNALLLGDSALYLCASSLNQGQGLNTGELFFGEGSRLTVL.